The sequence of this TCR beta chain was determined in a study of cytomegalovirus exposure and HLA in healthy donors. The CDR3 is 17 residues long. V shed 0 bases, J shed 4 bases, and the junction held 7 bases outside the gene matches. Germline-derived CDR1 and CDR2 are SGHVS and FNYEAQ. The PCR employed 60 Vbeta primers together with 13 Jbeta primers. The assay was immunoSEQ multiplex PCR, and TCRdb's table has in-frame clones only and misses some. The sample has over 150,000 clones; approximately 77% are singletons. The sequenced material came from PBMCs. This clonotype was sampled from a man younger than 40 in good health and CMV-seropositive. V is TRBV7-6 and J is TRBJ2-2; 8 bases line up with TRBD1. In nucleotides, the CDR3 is TGTGCCAGCAGCTTAGCGCAGGGGGCCGCGTTCACCGGGGAGCTGTTTTTT. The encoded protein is CASSLAQGAAFTGELFF.